This TCR beta chain was sequenced for a study of cytomegalovirus exposure and HLA in healthy donors (dated by TCRdb to about 2017). About the investigation overall: In an earlier analysis of 450 to 750 of the donors, 276 Gb of sequence data and 100 million or so unique TCR beta sequences from 180 million or so T cells were reported. Four to six DR-DQ haplotypes were handled as single units for association and clustering, since linkage in the cohort was strong. Among the roughly 430 genotyped donors, around 81% belonged to the genetic ancestry cluster associated with self-reported Caucasian donors. A separate validation cohort of roughly 130 different subjects was used in addition to the 666-subject first cohort. Donor age, sex, ethnicity and CMV serostatus were compiled alongside the repertoire data. A later genetic analysis took genome-wide SNP genotypes for about 55% of the 666 donors and used that subset as a discovery cohort. Using immunosequencing, the study profiled T cell repertoires from 550 to 750 subjects and related those repertoires to cytomegalovirus serostatus. To predict cytomegalovirus infection status, the study brought together high-throughput TCR immunosequencing, statistical association of individual TCRs with disease status, and machine learning. In a later analysis, previously published TCR beta repertoires from 600 to 850 donors were re-analyzed and high-resolution HLA genotyping was added so that TCR occurrence patterns could be studied. Every discovery cohort repertoire had been produced on one sequencing platform. HLA typing included class I and class II loci at four-digit resolution. An earlier analysis of around 580 of the donors used high-throughput TCR beta sequencing to judge whether each TCR beta V gene segment behaved as functional or pseudogenic. About 300 gigabases of sequencing data and around 80 million unique TCR sequences made up an early release that covered some 640 HLA-typed donors. Rather than using new phenotypic data, the later analysis identified candidate immune exposures from TCR beta sequences and from how often those sequences occurred across donors. On average, 235,054 unique TCR beta nucleotide sequences were sequenced per donor among about 400 genotyped donors of the cohort, with around 19% of those sequences being non-productive. Typing coverage differed by locus: A, B, C, DRB1 and DQB1 were typed in roughly 620-640 donors, DQA1 in about 560, DPA1 in 600 to 610, and DPB1 in 400 to 490. The study was designed to test whether signatures of past pathogen exposure could be identified by cataloging public T cell receptors. The paper as a whole reports these results and caveats: In a later analysis, HLA-associated TCR beta chains showed more clonal expansion and lower generation probabilities than non-associated chains that were equally common. A cluster of highly shared sequence variants was judged likely to be a technical artifact of the sequencing pipeline. Because counts were too low, roughly 18 rarely observed V segments, including chromosome 9 orphons, were left out of the earlier analysis of 587 of the donors. The cohort was sequenced for TCR beta chains only, and without alpha or paired-chain data the features that could be detected were limited. In a later analysis, TCR association rates were found to vary across HLA loci, with the most associated TCRs seen for DRB1 alleles and the fewest for HLA-C alleles. In a later analysis, several top co-occurrence clusters were reported to appear linked to parvovirus B19, influenza, CMV and Epstein-Barr virus. HLA typing was unavailable for some donors at each locus, so association tests used only the typed subset. Broadly in line with IMGT annotations, most TCR beta V segments showed up in productive rearrangements about 87% or about 30% of the time in an earlier analysis of roughly 590 of the donors. According to a later analysis, most CMV-associated TCR beta chains appeared to be HLA-restricted, and the HLA associations seemed to be driven largely by CMV exposure. Strong co-occurrence of HLA alleles, especially DR and DQ, made assigning TCR associations to individual alleles difficult. In vitro tests confirmed that three of the cytomegalovirus-associated TCR beta chains recognize cytomegalovirus antigens. The 87-base-pair reads could not distinguish some IMGT-functional V segments, including TRBV6-2 and TRBV6-3, so those segments were excluded. The only immune exposure information available for the cohort was CMV serostatus. A further reported finding was that TCR beta sequences accurately predicted the HLA-A and HLA-B alleles for most subjects in the first cohort. The authors suggested that the approach could potentially be extended to other disease states and immunological phenotypes. Roughly uniform sequencing depth across donors was assumed in presence/absence analyses, although this assumption may not hold. Cytomegalovirus status was reported to be diagnosed by the classifier with high specificity and sensitivity in both the original and validation cohorts. Correlated functional status among segregating V segments might be attributable to linkage disequilibrium, but an unknown experimental factor could not be ruled out. The study listed 164 TCR beta chains as associated with cytomegalovirus. Across donors, most TCR sequences were observed very rarely, whereas some public TCRs were present in many individuals. An association between a missense DCLRE1C variant and V-gene and J-gene trimming of TCR beta chains was found in a later genetic analysis and replicated in an independent cohort. In a later analysis, 15,000 to 20,000 TCR beta sequences were associated with specific HLA alleles at a false discovery rate of 0.05. In a later genetic analysis, fewer N-insertions in productive TCRs were reported among donors in an Asian-associated ancestry cluster than the roughly 700-donor mean.

V trim: 1 base; J trim: 2 bases; unmatched bases: 5. Including cysteine and phenylalanine, the CDR3 has 15 amino acids. Only the CDR3 DNA stays, 45 bases, in frame from base 1. Looking up the germline V gene yields CDR1 SQVTM and CDR2 ANQGSEA. In total, approximately 700 healthy bone marrow donors made up the cohort. Cohort members were all nominally healthy when sampled, although unrecorded immune exposures were likely present. The donor tested CMV seronegative and was one of the 352 seronegative cohort members. A peripheral blood sample was collected from each donor, and TCR beta sequencing was performed on peripheral blood mononuclear cells. Genomic DNA was extracted from the blood cell samples with the Qiagen DNeasy Blood Extraction Kit. Preparation of the library involved the immunoSEQ multiplex PCR assay. The multiplex PCR relied on a mix of 60 forward primers for TCR Vbeta segments and 13 reverse primers for TCR Jbeta segments. Amplification of the CDR3 region of rearranged TCR beta genes was performed with a multiplex PCR assay on genomic DNA. The Illumina HiSeq System was used to sequence the amplified TCR beta libraries as 87-base-pair reads. The original pipeline was this. A later analysis tallied tens of millions of unique TCR beta chains across the 700 or so repertoires, and approximately 12 million of those chains were shared by two or more donors. A nearest-neighbor algorithm error-corrected the raw reads and collapsed the reads into unique sequences, merging closely related sequences to remove PCR and sequencing errors. Alignment of CDR3 sequences to IMGT reference sequences was used to assign V, D and J gene segments. For a sequence to be retained, a match of at least six nucleotides to both a V gene segment and a J gene segment was required. A rearrangement counted as productive if the CDR3 had no stop codons and remained in frame with V and J, and every other rearrangement counted as non-productive. Following IMGT convention, CDR3 was defined as the stretch from the second conserved V-encoded cysteine to the conserved J-encoded phenylalanine. The earlier analysis of about 590 of the donors excluded sequences that lacked an unambiguous match to a single V gene segment. An earlier analysis of roughly 590 of the donors called V segments functional above 56.7% productive rearrangements and segregating when the between-donor standard deviation exceeded 5%. A statistical classification framework was built to diagnose cytomegalovirus status from the catalog of TCR beta chain sequences. A later analysis assigned V and J genes by comparing TCR nucleotide sequences with IMGT/GENE-DB human TR gene sequences. In a later analysis, CDR3 sequences and most-parsimonious VDJ recombination scenarios were assigned using the TCRdist pipeline. In a later analysis, each TCR beta chain was defined by its CDR3 amino acid sequence together with its V-gene family, and reads without a unique V-gene family were excluded. As a way to deal with suspected cross-contamination and a sequencing artifact, a later analysis dropped roughly 600 nucleotide sequences that were highly shared and had low generation probability. For each public chain, a later analysis derived a clonal expansion index from normalized ranks of inferred template counts within each repertoire. In a later analysis, generation probabilities were computed using a VDJ recombination model fitted to out-of-frame rearrangements, and the results were checked against IGoR. Hypergeometric tests were used in a later analysis to score TCR-TCR, TCR-HLA and TCR-CMV co-occurrence, with a repertoire-size bias correction applied to the TCR pairs. In a later analysis, false discovery rates were estimated by permuting HLA or CMV assignments 20 times. In a later analysis, co-occurring TCRs were grouped using DBSCAN, with TCRdist sequence similarity added in when clustering inside HLA-allele-positive subsets. Co-occurrence clustering excluded repertoires with fewer than 30,000 or more than 120,000 public chains, plus five with anomalous nucleotide sharing. Imported from immuneACCESS, the table was reduced by TCRdb to in-frame sequences with V and J called. These copies leave out some clones; in studies compared against another copy, an unresolved V gene accounts for under half, and the cause of the remainder is not known. The V and J calls and clone size come from that table; D and trimming were worked out from the DNA. This sample holds around 99,000 clones; approximately 80% were observed only once. Around 3.5% of the sample comes from the top ten.

Concerning this clone: Its specific antigen is unknown. There are no base qualities to consult, and no much larger clone falls within one base.

The chain is assembled from TRBV29-1 and TRBJ2-7, with TRBD1 matching 10 junction bases. The source of this sequence is a man aged 35-49 years in good health and CMV-seronegative. Source material: PBMCs. In nucleotide form, the sequence is TGCAGCGTTGAAGGAGGACAGGGGGATCCCTACGAGCAGTACTTC. Translated, it reads CSVEGGQGDPYEQYF.